Listed below are T cell receptor beta chains from one sample, sequenced in a study of CD8+ T cells in alopecia areata. Assay used: immunoSEQ multiplex PCR; TCRdb lists only in-frame clones, some missing. The sample holds about 160,000 clones, roughly two thirds seen once. The sequences come from CD4+ T cells sorted from blood, collected at week 4, from a patient treated with tofacitinib. These receptors all stem from a human donor with alopecia areata. CDR3s include the opening cysteine and the closing phenylalanine or tryptophan. Each record gives: CDR3 protein, CDR3 DNA, V gene, clone size, J gene, D gene. The D gene is left open where the match is weak. Rows give clone size only sometimes, using once, few, many, or a class for an expanded clone.

CDR3 protein: CASRVGTYEQYF
CDR3 DNA: TGTGCCTCCCGAGTCGGGACTTACGAGCAGTACTTC
V gene: TRBV30
clone size: -
J gene: TRBJ2-7
D gene: -

CDR3 protein: CASSRLAGAGTDTQYF
CDR3 DNA: TGTGCCAGCAGCAGACTAGCGGGGGCCGGCACAGATACGCAGTATTTT
V gene: TRBV27
clone size: few
J gene: TRBJ2-3
D gene: TRBD2

CDR3 protein: CASTIQGSTEAFF
CDR3 DNA: TGTGCCAGCACCATTCAGGGGAGCACTGAAGCTTTCTTT
V gene: TRBV6-6
clone size: few
J gene: TRBJ1-1
D gene: -

CDR3 protein: CASRRRQQNIQYF
CDR3 DNA: TGTGCCAGCAGAAGGCGACAGCAAAACATTCAGTACTTC
V gene: TRBV6-5
clone size: -
J gene: TRBJ2-4
D gene: -

CDR3 protein: CASSTGLAIETQYF
CDR3 DNA: TGTGCTAGCAGCACCGGACTAGCAATTGAGACCCAGTACTTC
V gene: TRBV7-7
clone size: -
J gene: TRBJ2-5
D gene: TRBD2

CDR3 protein: CASSFGTFSYEQYF
CDR3 DNA: TGTGCCAGCAGCTTTGGGACATTCTCCTACGAGCAGTACTTC
V gene: TRBV7-2
clone size: -
J gene: TRBJ2-7
D gene: -

CDR3 protein: CAWSLQGTDTQYF
CDR3 DNA: TGTGCCTGGAGTTTACAGGGCACAGATACGCAGTATTTT
V gene: TRBV30
clone size: -
J gene: TRBJ2-3
D gene: -

CDR3 protein: CASSLAGRANTGELFF
CDR3 DNA: TGCGCCAGCAGCTTAGCAGGGAGAGCGAACACCGGGGAGCTGTTTTTT
V gene: TRBV5-1
clone size: -
J gene: TRBJ2-2
D gene: -

CDR3 protein: CASSLLPAGVSTDTQYF
CDR3 DNA: TGTGCCAGCAGCTTATTACCAGCGGGGGTGAGCACAGATACGCAGTATTTT
V gene: TRBV7-9
clone size: -
J gene: TRBJ2-3
D gene: TRBD2

CDR3 protein: CASSTQGGGYTF
CDR3 DNA: TGTGCCAGCAGCACACAGGGAGGTGGCTACACCTTC
V gene: TRBV5-4
clone size: -
J gene: TRBJ1-2
D gene: -

CDR3 protein: CASSRASSGELFF
CDR3 DNA: TGTGCCAGCTCACGAGCGTCGTCCGGGGAGCTGTTTTTT
V gene: TRBV18
clone size: -
J gene: TRBJ2-2
D gene: -

CDR3 protein: CAWSVLGSGEQYF
CDR3 DNA: TGTGCCTGGAGTGTACTGGGCAGTGGCGAGCAGTACTTC
V gene: TRBV30
clone size: few
J gene: TRBJ2-7
D gene: -

CDR3 protein: CSVGNAGGNTQYF
CDR3 DNA: TGCAGCGTTGGGAACGCAGGGGGAAATACGCAGTATTTT
V gene: TRBV29-1
clone size: -
J gene: TRBJ2-3
D gene: TRBD1

CDR3 protein: CASSTGNHGYTF
CDR3 DNA: TGTGCCAGCAGTACAGGGAACCATGGCTACACCTTC
V gene: TRBV2
clone size: -
J gene: TRBJ1-2
D gene: -

CDR3 protein: CASGPGLSSGYTF
CDR3 DNA: TGTGCCTCGGGACCGGGACTGTCATCTGGCTACACCTTC
V gene: TRBV30
clone size: -
J gene: TRBJ1-2
D gene: -

CDR3 protein: CSADRGNEQFF
CDR3 DNA: TGCAGCGCTGACAGGGGGAATGAGCAGTTCTTC
V gene: TRBV29-1
clone size: few
J gene: TRBJ2-1
D gene: TRBD1

CDR3 protein: CASSLQTGHYGYTF
CDR3 DNA: TGTGCCAGCAGCTTACAAACAGGGCACTATGGCTACACCTTC
V gene: TRBV7-2
clone size: -
J gene: TRBJ1-2
D gene: -

CDR3 protein: CASRKSGANVLTF
CDR3 DNA: TGTGCCAGCCGAAAGTCCGGGGCCAACGTCCTGACTTTC
V gene: TRBV25-1
clone size: -
J gene: TRBJ2-6
D gene: -

CDR3 protein: CASGLVGPGTNYGYTF
CDR3 DNA: TGTGCTAGTGGTTTGGTAGGGCCAGGGACTAACTATGGCTACACCTTC
V gene: TRBV12-5
clone size: -
J gene: TRBJ1-2
D gene: -

CDR3 protein: CASSFNTDTQYF
CDR3 DNA: TGTGCCAGCAGCTTCAACACAGATACGCAGTATTTT
V gene: TRBV5-4
clone size: -
J gene: TRBJ2-3
D gene: -

CDR3 protein: CASSRGHPRSYEQYF
CDR3 DNA: TGTGCCAGCAGTCGAGGACACCCAAGGTCCTACGAGCAGTACTTC
V gene: TRBV27
clone size: -
J gene: TRBJ2-7
D gene: -

CDR3 protein: CASSSWKQPQHF
CDR3 DNA: TGTGCCAGCTCCTCCTGGAAGCAGCCCCAGCATTTT
V gene: TRBV7-2
clone size: few
J gene: TRBJ1-5
D gene: -

CDR3 protein: CASSVLDSPLHF
CDR3 DNA: TGTGCCAGCAGCGTATTAGATTCACCCCTCCACTTT
V gene: TRBV9
clone size: -
J gene: TRBJ1-6
D gene: -

CDR3 protein: CASSQSTGINQPQHF
CDR3 DNA: TGCGCCAGCAGCCAATCGACAGGGATCAATCAGCCCCAGCATTTT
V gene: TRBV4-1
clone size: -
J gene: TRBJ1-5
D gene: TRBD1

CDR3 protein: CASRLRGAPSYNEQLF
CDR3 DNA: TGTGCCAGCAGGCTCCGGGGCGCCCCATCCTACAATGAGCAGCTCTTC
V gene: TRBV27
clone size: -
J gene: TRBJ2-1
D gene: -

CDR3 protein: CASCPAGRTGELFF
CDR3 DNA: TGCGCCAGCTGTCCGGCAGGGCGCACCGGGGAGCTGTTTTTT
V gene: TRBV10-2
clone size: -
J gene: TRBJ2-2
D gene: -

CDR3 protein: CASSRGFYGYTF
CDR3 DNA: TGTGCCAGCAGTAGGGGGTTCTATGGCTACACCTTC
V gene: TRBV6-5
clone size: -
J gene: TRBJ1-2
D gene: -

CDR3 protein: CASGGQGADEQFF
CDR3 DNA: TGTGCCAGCGGTGGACAGGGAGCGGATGAGCAGTTCTTC
V gene: TRBV25-1
clone size: -
J gene: TRBJ2-1
D gene: TRBD1

CDR3 protein: CASGLPRHGTQYF
CDR3 DNA: TGTGCTAGTGGTTTGCCACGACACGGGACCCAGTACTTC
V gene: TRBV12-5
clone size: -
J gene: TRBJ2-5
D gene: -

CDR3 protein: CASSVVSGRINTGELFF
CDR3 DNA: TGTGCCAGCAGCGTAGTGTCCGGGAGAATCAACACCGGGGAGCTGTTTTTT
V gene: TRBV9
clone size: -
J gene: TRBJ2-2
D gene: -

CDR3 protein: CASSERLQETQYF
CDR3 DNA: TGTGCCAGCAGCGAACGACTACAAGAGACCCAGTACTTC
V gene: TRBV13
clone size: -
J gene: TRBJ2-5
D gene: -

CDR3 protein: CASSYHGGAGFDTQYF
CDR3 DNA: TGTGCCAGCAGCTATCACGGGGGCGCAGGTTTCGATACGCAGTATTTT
V gene: TRBV7-2
clone size: few
J gene: TRBJ2-3
D gene: -

CDR3 protein: CSALGPSEAFF
CDR3 DNA: TGCAGTGCTCTCGGCCCATCCGAAGCTTTCTTT
V gene: TRBV20-1
clone size: once
J gene: TRBJ1-1
D gene: -

CDR3 protein: CASSLRTAYEQYF
CDR3 DNA: TGTGCCAGCTCACTGCGGACAGCCTACGAGCAGTACTTC
V gene: TRBV18
clone size: few
J gene: TRBJ2-7
D gene: -

CDR3 protein: CASSFGPGVGYTF
CDR3 DNA: TGTGCCAGCAGCTTCGGCCCAGGGGTCGGCTACACCTTC
V gene: TRBV7-9
clone size: -
J gene: TRBJ1-2
D gene: -

CDR3 protein: CASRRGRAARDHEQYF
CDR3 DNA: TGTGCCAGCCGAAGAGGCCGGGCAGCACGGGACCACGAGCAGTACTTC
V gene: TRBV11-2
clone size: -
J gene: TRBJ2-7
D gene: -

CDR3 protein: CASTRAGPGELFF
CDR3 DNA: TGTGCCAGCACCAGGGCAGGGCCCGGGGAGCTGTTTTTT
V gene: TRBV5-6
clone size: -
J gene: TRBJ2-2
D gene: -

CDR3 protein: CAWSALGGVWAKNIQYF
CDR3 DNA: TGTGCCTGGAGTGCCCTAGGAGGGGTATGGGCCAAAAACATTCAGTACTTC
V gene: TRBV30
clone size: -
J gene: TRBJ2-4
D gene: -

CDR3 protein: CASRPRISGANVLTF
CDR3 DNA: TGTGCCAGCAGGCCCAGGATCTCTGGGGCCAACGTCCTGACTTTC
V gene: TRBV27
clone size: -
J gene: TRBJ2-6
D gene: -

CDR3 protein: CSIDGDGYTF
CDR3 DNA: TGCAGCATCGACGGCGATGGCTACACCTTC
V gene: TRBV29-1
clone size: few
J gene: TRBJ1-2
D gene: -

CDR3 protein: CASSYSFLGGIAEAFF
CDR3 DNA: TGTGCCAGCAGTTACTCTTTCCTTGGAGGCATAGCTGAAGCTTTCTTT
V gene: TRBV6-5
clone size: once
J gene: TRBJ1-1
D gene: -

CDR3 protein: CASSLTPVGVGELFF
CDR3 DNA: TGTGCCAGCAGCCTCACTCCCGTTGGAGTCGGGGAGCTGTTTTTT
V gene: TRBV27
clone size: -
J gene: TRBJ2-2
D gene: -

CDR3 protein: CASSWVGRQETQYF
CDR3 DNA: TGTGCCAGCAGTTGGGTGGGCCGGCAAGAGACCCAGTACTTC
V gene: TRBV27
clone size: -
J gene: TRBJ2-5
D gene: -

CDR3 protein: CASSAGQGRIYGYTF
CDR3 DNA: TGTGCCAGCAGCGCCGGACAGGGGAGGATATATGGCTACACCTTC
V gene: TRBV2
clone size: -
J gene: TRBJ1-2
D gene: TRBD1

CDR3 protein: CASSLGRDTYEQYF
CDR3 DNA: TGTGCCAGCAGCTTAGGTCGGGATACCTACGAGCAGTACTTC
V gene: TRBV7-2
clone size: -
J gene: TRBJ2-7
D gene: -

CDR3 protein: CASSELAGDLTEQFF
CDR3 DNA: TGTGCCAGCAGTGAACTAGCGGGAGACCTCACGGAGCAGTTCTTC
V gene: TRBV2
clone size: -
J gene: TRBJ2-1
D gene: TRBD2

CDR3 protein: CSVQTRGANVLTF
CDR3 DNA: TGCAGCGTTCAAACCCGAGGCGCCAACGTCCTGACTTTC
V gene: TRBV29-1
clone size: few
J gene: TRBJ2-6
D gene: -

CDR3 protein: CASRRGVSGNTIYF
CDR3 DNA: TGTGCCAGCAGGCGCGGAGTCTCTGGAAACACCATATATTTT
V gene: TRBV6-5
clone size: -
J gene: TRBJ1-3
D gene: -

CDR3 protein: CATSRGQGASYEQYF
CDR3 DNA: TGTGCCACCAGCAGAGGACAGGGGGCATCCTACGAGCAGTACTTC
V gene: TRBV15
clone size: -
J gene: TRBJ2-7
D gene: TRBD1

CDR3 protein: CASSLAASRETQYF
CDR3 DNA: TGTGCCAGCAGCTTAGCGGCTAGCCGGGAGACCCAGTACTTC
V gene: TRBV7-2
clone size: -
J gene: TRBJ2-5
D gene: -

CDR3 protein: CSVKGANTGELFF
CDR3 DNA: TGCAGCGTCAAGGGGGCCAACACCGGGGAGCTGTTTTTT
V gene: TRBV29-1
clone size: -
J gene: TRBJ2-2
D gene: TRBD1

CDR3 protein: CSASSNEQFF
CDR3 DNA: TGCAGCGCTTCTAGCAACGAGCAGTTCTTC
V gene: TRBV29-1
clone size: -
J gene: TRBJ2-1
D gene: -

CDR3 protein: CASSYSGQPNTGELFF
CDR3 DNA: TGTGCCAGCAGTTACTCGGGCCAGCCGAACACCGGGGAGCTGTTTTTT
V gene: TRBV6-5
clone size: -
J gene: TRBJ2-2
D gene: -

CDR3 protein: CAISELGQGDGYTF
CDR3 DNA: TGTGCCATCAGTGAATTGGGACAGGGCGATGGCTACACCTTC
V gene: TRBV10-3
clone size: -
J gene: TRBJ1-2
D gene: TRBD1

CDR3 protein: CASSLERALSSYNEQFF
CDR3 DNA: TGCGCCAGCAGCTTGGAGCGGGCCTTGAGCTCCTACAATGAGCAGTTCTTC
V gene: TRBV5-1
clone size: few
J gene: TRBJ2-1
D gene: -